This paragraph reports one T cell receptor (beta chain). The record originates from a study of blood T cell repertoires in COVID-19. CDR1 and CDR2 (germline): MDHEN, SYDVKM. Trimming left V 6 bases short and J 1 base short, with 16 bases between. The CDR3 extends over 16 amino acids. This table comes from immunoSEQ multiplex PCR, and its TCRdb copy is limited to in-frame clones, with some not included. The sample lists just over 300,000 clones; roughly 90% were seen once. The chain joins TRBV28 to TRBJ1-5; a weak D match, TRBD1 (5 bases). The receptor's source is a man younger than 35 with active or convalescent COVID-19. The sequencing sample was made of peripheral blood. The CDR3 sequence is CASSPGGVLSNQPQHF. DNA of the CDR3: TGTGCCAGCAGCCCGGGGGGAGTTCTGAGCAATCAGCCCCAGCATTTT.